The 7 T cell receptor beta chains given below trace back to one sample, sequenced in a study of T cell responses to AZD1222 COVID-19 vaccine. TCRdb's table, derived via immunoSEQ multiplex PCR, lists solely in-frame clones and lacks some. Here the sample spans roughly 160,000 clones, 80% to 95% being singletons. The sequencing used peripheral blood, collected on day 0 of AZD1222 vaccination. All receptors derive from an adult in good health.

With respect to this clone: The same CDR3 also results from other DNA sequences found in this sample. This sequence joins TRBV19 and TRBJ1-1; TRBD1 matches 9 bases. With 5 bases clipped from V and 4 bases from J, the junction kept 2 bases outside the gene matches. This CDR3 contains 13 residues. The V gene's germline CDR1 is LNHDA and CDR2 SQIVND (reference sequence). In nucleotides, the CDR3 is TGTGCCAGTAGTTCGGACAGGGGCACTGAAGCTTTCTTT. This encodes CASSSDRGTEAFF.

The V gene is TRBV18, the J gene TRBJ1-2; 8 bases align to TRBD1. CDR3 length equals 14 residues. Trimming took 6 bases from V and 6 from J; bases not matched to a gene: 9. Germline lookup yields CDR1 KGHSH and CDR2 LQKENI. The CDR3 nucleotides read TGTGCCAGCTCCCCTCGGACAGGGTCGGATGGCTACACCTTC. It is translated as CASSPRTGSDGYTF.

In regard to this clone: The junction does not match germline at one end; this may be a read error. The chain carries TRBV19 and TRBJ1-1; 7 positions agree with TRBD1. Germline lookup yields CDR1 LNHDA and CDR2 SQIVND (reference sequence). CDR3 length: 15 residues. The CDR3 loop is CASSLDRVGGTEAFF. CDR3 DNA: TGTGCCAGTAGTTTAGACAGGGTAGGCGGAACTGAAGCTTTCTTT.

This sequence joins TRBV18 and TRBJ2-2; D remains ambiguous. CDR3 length equals 12 residues. In germline, CDR1 is KGHSH, CDR2 LQKENI. Trimming removed 5 bases at V and 3 bases at J, with 4 bases between. This chain's CDR3 is CASSSYTGELFF. CDR3 sequence (DNA): TGTGCCAGCTCATCTTACACCGGGGAGCTGTTTTTT.

This chain links TRBV18 with TRBJ2-5; D assignment may be TRBD1 or TRBD2 (5 bases each). CDR1 and CDR2 from the germline V gene are KGHSH and LQKENI. This CDR3 contains 14 residues. The V and J ends lost 0 bases and 9 bases respectively, with 14 bases between them. CDR3 sequence reads: CASSPPGRVWAQYF. The DNA for the CDR3 is TGTGCCAGCTCACCACCGGGACGCGTTTGGGCCCAGTACTTC.

The chain links TRBV2 to TRBJ1-2; tentative D call: TRBD1 (6 bases). The CDR3 sequence is 13 residues long. CDR1 and CDR2 (germline): SNHLY, FYNNEI. V was pared by 6 bases and J by 8 bases, with 16 bases between. The CDR3 nucleotides are TGTGCCAGCAGAGAGACAGGCCCCACCGGCTACACCTTC. The encoded protein is CASRETGPTGYTF. The variable domain in full, with the rest retrieved from reference TRBV2 and TRBJ1-2, is EPEVTQTPSHQVTQMGQEVILRCVPISNHLYFYWYRQILGQKVEFLVSFYNNEISEKSEIFDDQFSVERPDGSNFTLKIRSTKLEDSAMYFCASRETGPTGYTFGSGTRLTVV.

Worth noting for this clone: An end of the junction differs from the germline gene, which may be a read error. The chain is built from TRBV7-7 and TRBJ1-3; TRBD1 is a possible D gene (5 bases). CDR1 is SSHAT and CDR2 is FNYEAQ in the germline V gene (reference sequence). This CDR3 has 15 amino acids. CDR3 in DNA: TGTGCTAGCAGTCGGGACGGAAGCTCTGGAAACACCATATATTTT. Protein: CASSRDGSSGNTIYF. Using reference TRBV7-7 and TRBJ1-3 for the parts outside the CDR3, the full variable domain is GAGVSQSPRYKVTKRGQDVTLRCDPISSHATLYWYQQALGQGPEFLTYFNYEAQPDKSGLPSDRFSAERPEGSISTLTIQRTEQRDSAMYRCASSRDGSSGNTIYFGEGSWLTVV.